This TCR beta chain was recovered during a study of blood T cells in healthy people across ages. This clonotype was picked up a small number of times. Its cognate antigen is unknown. Study observations and caveats: Donors of long life had a larger count of naive CD4+ cells and greater diversity than aged donors.

Primed by a sample-barcoded 5' primer and a J-beta primer mix, a second PCR proceeded for about 7 to 11 cycles. Per sample, CDR3-containing paired-end reads numbered at least 2.5 million. In TCRdb, the 5' RACE reads were re-called with MiXCR into one record per CDR3 protein. The sample yields 800,000 to 950,000 distinct CDR3 sequences, about 44% seen once. This TCR derives from a man between 25 and 39 years old in good health. Sequenced sample: blood.

The CDR3 DNA is TGCGCCAGCAGCCAAGATTTAGGCGGGGGCCTCCAAGAGACCCAGTACTTC. It is translated as CASSQDLGGGLQETQYF. V gene TRBV4-3 combines with J gene TRBJ2-5; a weak D match, TRBD2 (7 bases). With 0 bases removed from V and 1 base from J, the gap between germline ends came to 15 bases. This CDR3 comprises 17 residues. Germline assignment: CDR1 LGHNA and CDR2 YSLEER.